This T cell receptor (beta chain) was sequenced during a study of shared clonotypes between healthy human individuals. Naive CD8 populations comprised CD45RO-negative cells positively selected for CCR7, excluding terminally differentiated effector memory CD45RA+ cells. TCRdb keeps only in-frame clones here, not all; method: immunoSEQ multiplex PCR. The sample records approximately 2,200,000 clones, 85% to 95% being singletons. This receptor was identified in a man aged 18 to 35 in good health. Some clones in this sample may be carry-over from other donors' samples. The specimen was naive CD8+ T cells from PBMCs.

As DNA, the CDR3 is TGCGCCAGCAGCTCAGATGGACTAGCGTTGAGCTCCTACGAGCAGTACTTC. It encodes CASSSDGLALSSYEQYF. The chain combines TRBV5-1 with TRBJ2-7; 9 nucleotides align to TRBD2. The CDR3 length is 17 residues. Losses at the gene ends were 3 bases for V and 0 bases for J; bases not matched to a gene: 10. Germline-derived CDR1 and CDR2 are SGHRS and YFSETQ.